The 14 T cell receptor beta chains below were found in one sample sequenced in a study of shared clonotypes between healthy human individuals (dated by TCRdb to about 2020). Libraries were prepared through the immunoSEQ multiplex PCR assay. TCRdb took over this immuneACCESS table, retaining in-frame rearrangements with V and J assigned. Such tables are incomplete; in checked studies, under half of the missing clones stem from an unresolved V gene, and the remainder is unexplained. The sample contains some 1 million clones, more than 65% of them found a single time. The leading ten clones occupy approximately 1.5% of the sample. The sample comprised memory CD4+ T cells sorted from blood. The cell subset or site label, read with the paper, signifies: CD45RA-negative fraction. The receptors here all came from a man aged 18 to 29 in good health.

This clone was counted a single time. V is TRBV7-2 and J is TRBJ1-4; the D gene is possibly TRBD1 (5 bases). Germline V gene data show CDR1 as SGHTA and CDR2 as FQGNSA. This CDR3 comprises 15 residues. V was clipped by 1 base and J by 2 bases, with 8 bases between them. CDR3 loop: CASSLERGTNEKLFF. The CDR3 nucleotides are TGTGCCAGCAGCTTAGAAAGGGGTACTAATGAAAAACTGTTTTTT.

V gene TRBV6-6 combines with J gene TRBJ1-3; D not resolved. CDR3 length: 13 amino acids. V lost 0 bases to trimming and J lost 10 bases, with 10 bases between them. The germline CDR1 and CDR2 sequences are MNHNY and SVGAGI (reference sequence). CDR3 DNA: TGTGCCAGCAGTTACTCCCCAGACCAGACCATATATTTT. It codes for CASSYSPDQTIYF.

In regard to this clone: This CDR3 is also generated by other DNA sequences in the sample. The chain recombines TRBV5-1 with TRBJ2-1; 9 bases map to TRBD1. The CDR3 is 14 residues long. Trimming took 3 bases from V and 4 from J; bases not matched to a gene: 2. Germline assignment: CDR1 SGHRS and CDR2 YFSETQ. CDR3 loop: CASSSGQGYNEQFF. DNA for the CDR3: TGCGCCAGCAGCTCGGGACAGGGATACAATGAGCAGTTCTTC.

The chain uses TRBV14 and TRBJ2-2; D remains ambiguous. CDR3 size: 16 residues. Trimming stripped 0 bases from V and 6 bases from J, with 14 bases between. Germline V CDR1 and CDR2: SGHDN, FVKESK. CDR3 in amino acids: CASSQDLGTLSGELFF. The CDR3 DNA follows: TGTGCCAGCAGCCAAGATCTCGGAACGTTATCCGGGGAGCTGTTTTTT.

This rearrangement joins TRBV9 to TRBJ1-6; D gene unclear. This CDR3 spans 14 amino acids. Germline V gene data show CDR1 as SGDLS and CDR2 as YYNGEE. V was shortened by 3 bases and J by 3 bases, with 7 bases between the two germline ends. CDR3 loop: CASSGAGYNSPLHF. CDR3 coding DNA: TGTGCCAGCAGCGGGGCAGGCTATAATTCACCCCTCCACTTT.

The V call is TRBV6-6, the J call TRBJ2-7; TRBD1 aligns across 7 bases. Trimming cost V 7 bases and J 9 bases; bases outside gene matches: 18. Germline V gives CDR1 MNHNY, CDR2 SVGAGI (reference sequence). This CDR3 is built from 15 residues. The CDR3 DNA follows: TGTGCCAGCATAAAGAGGTCGGACAGGCCATCACCGCAGTACTTC. Protein product: CASIKRSDRPSPQYF.

The chain employs TRBV2 and TRBJ2-4, with D tentatively TRBD2 (6 bases). The CDR3 covers 15 residues. Trimming cost V 4 bases and J 4 bases, with 14 bases left between them. Germline values: CDR1 SNHLY, CDR2 FYNNEI. The chain's CDR3 is CASSAGGKVKNIQYF. For the CDR3, the DNA is TGTGCCAGCAGTGCCGGCGGGAAGGTTAAAAACATTCAGTACTTC.

The chain links TRBV2 to TRBJ1-5, with a weak D call TRBD1 (6 bases). Germline CDR1 SNHLY, CDR2 FYNNEI. V shed 7 bases and J shed 4 bases, with 14 bases lying between them. The CDR3 length is 14 residues. CDR3 protein: CASTTGRQNQPQHF. CDR3 coding DNA: TGTGCCAGCACCACAGGGAGGCAAAATCAGCCCCAGCATTTT.

A word on this clone: This specimen includes other DNA sequences encoding the same CDR3. This chain uses TRBV18 with TRBJ1-2; a weak D match, TRBD1 (5 bases). From germline, CDR1 is KGHSH and CDR2 LQKENI. This CDR3 has 15 residues. The ends were cut back, 2 bases at V and 0 bases at J, with 10 bases in the middle. CDR3 nucleotides: TGTGCCAGCTCACCAGGGACGGACGCTAACTATGGCTACACCTTC. Amino acid sequence: CASSPGTDANYGYTF.

J is TRBJ2-1 and V is TRBV6-5; unclear D gene. There are 14 residues in the CDR3. Between the trimmed V and J ends, which lost 1 base and 3 bases, there was a span of 7 bases. Germline-derived CDR1 and CDR2 are MNHEY and SVGAGI. The CDR3 nucleotides read TGTGCCAGCAGTTACTTGGCAGACTACAATGAGCAGTTCTTC. It yields the protein CASSYLADYNEQFF.

The chain is built from TRBV5-6 and TRBJ2-3; a weak D match, TRBD2 (5 bases). Germline V gene lookup returns CDR1 SGHDT and CDR2 YYEEEE. The V end lost 3 bases, the J end lost 4 bases, and 18 bases lay between the germline ends. The CDR3 runs 16 residues. The CDR3 is CASSSPARVVADTQYF. The CDR3, as DNA: TGTGCCAGCAGCTCCCCGGCGCGGGTTGTCGCAGATACGCAGTATTTT. The full variable domain, in which reference TRBV5-6 and TRBJ2-3 provide the parts outside the CDR3, is DAGVTQSPTHLIKTRGQQVTLRCSPKSGHDTVSWYQQALGQGPQFIFQYYEEEERQRGNFPDRFSGHQFPNYSSELNVNALLLGDSALYLCASSSPARVVADTQYFGPGTRLTVL.

This clone showed up just a few times. The sample has other DNA sequences that encode this CDR3 too. This chain links TRBV5-1 with TRBJ2-5; D not resolved. V was clipped by 0 bases and J by 5 bases, with 11 bases between them. The CDR3 length is 14 residues. The germline V gene encodes CDR1 SGHRS and CDR2 YFSETQ. The CDR3 sequence: CASSLAGSGETQYF. CDR3 DNA: TGCGCCAGCAGCTTGGCGGGCAGTGGGGAGACCCAGTACTTC.

The CDR3 loop reads CASSPRPLAYEQYF. CDR3 nucleotides: TGTGCCAGCAGCCCCCGTCCCTTGGCCTACGAGCAGTACTTC. V is TRBV5-4 and J is TRBJ2-7; the D is unclear. The CDR3 has 14 residues. Trimming cost V 4 bases and J 2 bases, with 13 bases left between them. The V gene's germline CDR1 is SGHNT and CDR2 YYREEE (reference sequence).

The sample holds one count of this clone. The V and J genes are TRBV9 and TRBJ1-4, with 12 bases lining up with TRBD1. V lost 3 bases to trimming and J lost 4 bases; unmatched junction nucleotides: 4. The germline V gene has CDR1 SGDLS and CDR2 YYNGEE. There are 16 residues in the CDR3. The CDR3 loop is CASSGGTGGFNEKLFF. Here the CDR3 DNA reads TGTGCCAGCAGCGGCGGGACAGGGGGCTTTAATGAAAAACTGTTTTTT.